This T cell receptor (beta chain) was identified during a study of T cells expressing NK-cell markers. Broader study findings: Certain NKG2C+ T cell clones were expanded, and their HCMV specificity remained unclear.

TCRdb reprocessed the 5' RACE reads; each CDR3 protein has one entry and no DNA is given. This repertoire comprises 550,000 or so distinct CDR3 sequences; its ten largest clones make up under 4.5%. Remarks on this clonotype: Its antigen is not identified.

The CDR3 spans 13 residues. Germline values: CDR1 SQVTM, CDR2 ANQGSEA. V usage is TRBV29-1 and J usage is TRBJ2-5. Sequencing was done on a sample of blood T cells: a sorted CD56 or NKG2C T cell subset, CD4+ or CD8+ T cells, or bulk PBMC T cells (not recorded which). The sequence was obtained from a man between 18 and 29 years old in good health. CDR3 residues: CSVLGKVVETQYF.